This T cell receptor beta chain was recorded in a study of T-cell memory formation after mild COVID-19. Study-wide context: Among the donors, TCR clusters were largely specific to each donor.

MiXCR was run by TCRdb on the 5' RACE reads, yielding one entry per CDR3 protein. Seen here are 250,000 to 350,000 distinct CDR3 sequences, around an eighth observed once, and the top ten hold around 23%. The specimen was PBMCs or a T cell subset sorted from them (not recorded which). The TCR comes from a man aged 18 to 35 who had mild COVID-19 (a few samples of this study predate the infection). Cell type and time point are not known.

In DNA, the CDR3 is TGCAGCCCCGGGGGCTACACCTTC. This translates into CSPGGYTF. The rearrangement joins TRBV29-1 to TRBJ1-2, with D unresolved. The CDR3 extends over 8 amino acids. The V gene's germline CDR1 is SQVTM and CDR2 ANQGSEA. V lost 8 bases, J lost 8 bases, and 6 bases lay in between.